This passage covers 15 T cell receptor beta chains from one sample sequenced in a study of Graves' ophthalmopathy and Graves' hyperthyroidism. RNA transcripts provided the template for amplifying TCR beta CDR3 regions. HTBI primers were employed in first-round RT-PCR, then a second-round multiplex PCR followed. TCRdb reprocessed the multiplex PCR reads with MiXCR, giving one entry per CDR3 protein. Of 1 million to 1.3 million distinct CDR3 sequences in the sample, roughly 35% were seen once. What was sequenced was peripheral blood or thyroid tissue (not recorded which). These TCRs come from an adult man with Graves' hyperthyroidism.

The V gene is TRBV7-2, the J gene TRBJ1-2; D uncertain. The CDR3 is 13 residues long. CDR1 and CDR2 from the germline V gene are SGHTA and FQGNSA. With 3 bases removed from V and 6 bases from J, the gap between germline ends came to 11 bases. Here the CDR3 DNA reads TGTGCCAGCAGCTTCCTGAACTCGCATGGCTACACCTTC. Translation gives CASSFLNSHGYTF.

This clonotype was picked up many times. The V call is TRBV13, the J call TRBJ2-7, with D possibly TRBD1 on 6 matching bases. Germline values: CDR1 PRHDT, CDR2 FYEKMQ (reference sequence). The CDR3 is 13 amino acids. Trimming took off 5 bases at V and 4 bases at J, with 12 bases between the two ends. The CDR3, as DNA: TGTGCCAGCAGCAGCTACCAGGGGTACGAGCAGTACTTC. Residues: CASSSYQGYEQYF.

This clonotype has more than one count but fewer than ten. CDR3 DNA sequence: TGTGCCAGCACCATGACAGGGTCAACCTACGAGCAGTACTTC. Its translation: CASTMTGSTYEQYF. The chain is built from TRBV6-5 and TRBJ2-7; the match to TRBD1 covers 7 bases. Germline assignment: CDR1 MNHEY and CDR2 SVGAGI. The CDR3 is 14 residues long. Trimming removed 7 bases from V and 2 bases from J; junction bases left unmatched: 8.

V usage is TRBV15 and J usage is TRBJ2-7; 8 positions agree with TRBD1. The V segment lost 3 bases and the J segment 4 bases; nucleotides outside the gene matches: 2. Germline loops: CDR1 LNHNV, CDR2 YYDKDF (reference sequence). This CDR3 contains 13 residues. CDR3 coding DNA: TGTGCCACCAGCAGGACAGGGGTGTACGAGCAGTACTTC. Translation gives CATSRTGVYEQYF.

This clonotype was recorded many times. The germline gene is not matched at one end of the junction; a read error may be the cause. The rearrangement uses TRBV4-3 and TRBJ1-1; D remains ambiguous. The CDR3 is 13 amino acids. The germline CDR1 and CDR2 sequences are LGHNA and YSLEER. CDR3 DNA: TGCGCCAGCAGCCAAGGATTGAAGACTGAAGCTTTCTTT. This gives the protein CASSQGLKTEAFF.

This clonotype has more than one count but fewer than ten. The V and J genes are TRBV7-2 and TRBJ1-2, with 10 bases aligning to TRBD1. The CDR3 loop spans 14 amino acids. V lost 5 bases and J lost 6; bases outside the gene matches: 6. Germline V gives CDR1 SGHTA, CDR2 FQGNSA. The CDR3, as DNA: TGTGCCAGCAGCCCGAAAGGGACAGGGGATGGCTACACCTTC. Translating it yields CASSPKGTGDGYTF. The full variable domain, in which reference TRBV7-2 and TRBJ1-2 provide the parts outside the CDR3, is GAGVSQSPSNKVTEKGKDVELRCDPISGHTALYWYRQSLGQGLEFLIYFQGNSAPDKSGLPSDRFSAERTGGSVSTLTIQRTQQEDSAVYLCASSPKGTGDGYTFGSGTRLTVV.

Only one count was recorded for this clonotype. This chain connects TRBV28 to TRBJ1-2; no clear D. Germline V lookup: CDR1 MDHEN, CDR2 SYDVKM. V lost 8 bases to trimming and J lost 5 bases, with 9 bases between them. The CDR3 is made up of 11 amino acids. The CDR3 DNA sequence: TGTGCCAGCGAGAAGGAGTATGGCTACACCTTC. It translates to CASEKEYGYTF.

This clonotype came up a few times. This chain uses TRBV10-2 with TRBJ1-2, with unresolved D. Germline CDR1 and CDR2: WSHSY and SAAADI. There are 13 residues in the CDR3. V dropped 7 bases and J dropped 0 bases, with 9 bases sitting between them. Here the CDR3 reads CASKSSANYGYTF. The CDR3 DNA sequence: TGCGCCAGCAAGAGCAGTGCTAACTATGGCTACACCTTC.

This clonotype came up many times. This chain uses TRBV29-1 with TRBJ2-7; TRBD1 aligns across 9 bases. The germline V gene encodes CDR1 SQVTM and CDR2 ANQGSEA. The CDR3 has 14 residues. With V trimmed by 5 bases and J by 2 bases, 7 bases remained unmatched. The CDR3 is CSVSTGTGTYEQYF. CDR3 bases: TGCAGCGTTAGTACCGGGACAGGGACCTACGAGCAGTACTTC.

This clonotype was detected many times. The chain has TRBV25-1 and TRBJ2-2; possibly TRBD1 or TRBD2 for D (5 bases each). CDR3 length: 17 residues. V was trimmed by 1 base and J by 0 bases, leaving 12 bases between them. Germline CDR1 MGHDK, CDR2 SYGVNS. CDR3 sequence (DNA): TGTGCCAGCAGTGAATCATTTGGGGGTTCGAACACCGGGGAGCTGTTTTTT. This codes for CASSESFGGSNTGELFF.

The rearrangement links TRBV25-1 to TRBJ1-5; the match to TRBD1 covers 9 bases. V lost 8 bases, J lost 4 bases, and 12 bases stayed unmatched. This CDR3 is 16 amino acids long. The V gene's germline CDR1 is MGHDK and CDR2 SYGVNS. Here the CDR3 reads CASSPIGGQGNQPQHF. The CDR3 DNA reads as TGTGCCAGCTCACCTATCGGGGGACAGGGAAATCAGCCCCAGCATTTT.

This clonotype has just a few counts. The chain links TRBV19 to TRBJ2-2; TRBD1 matches 9 bases. The J segment lost 6 bases and the V segment lost 5 bases, leaving 4 bases of the junction unmatched. The germline CDR1 and CDR2 sequences are LNHDA and SQIVND (reference sequence). This CDR3 is built from 14 residues. The CDR3: CASSGTGYSGELFF. CDR3 nucleotide sequence: TGTGCCAGTAGTGGGACAGGGTACTCCGGGGAGCTGTTTTTT.

This rearrangement joins TRBV29-1 to TRBJ1-6; 7 bases map to TRBD1. V was clipped by 6 bases and J by 10 bases; unmatched bases: 9. The V gene's germline CDR1 is SQVTM and CDR2 ANQGSEA. The CDR3 is 13 residues long. The CDR3 loop reads CSVTTGLVSPLHF. The CDR3 DNA is TGCAGCGTGACGACAGGGTTGGTGTCACCCCTCCACTTT.

This sequence joins TRBV12-3 or TRBV12-4 and TRBJ2-5; 12 nucleotides match TRBD2. V lost 5 bases, J lost 5 bases, and 6 bases stayed unmatched. The CDR3 is 15 residues long. This chain's CDR3 is CASSDGLAGFETQYF. CDR3 DNA: TGTGCCAGCAGTGATGGACTAGCGGGATTCGAGACCCAGTACTTC.

Comments on this clonotype: An end of the junction differs from the germline gene, which may be a read error. V gene TRBV19 combines with J gene TRBJ2-2; D uncertain. CDR1 is LNHDA and CDR2 is SQIVND in the germline V gene (reference sequence). The CDR3 totals 17 residues. The CDR3 region has the DNA TGTGCCAGTCGTATGTCGTTTTGGGGATCGAACACCGGGGAGCTGTTTTTT. Its protein product is CASRMSFWGSNTGELFF.